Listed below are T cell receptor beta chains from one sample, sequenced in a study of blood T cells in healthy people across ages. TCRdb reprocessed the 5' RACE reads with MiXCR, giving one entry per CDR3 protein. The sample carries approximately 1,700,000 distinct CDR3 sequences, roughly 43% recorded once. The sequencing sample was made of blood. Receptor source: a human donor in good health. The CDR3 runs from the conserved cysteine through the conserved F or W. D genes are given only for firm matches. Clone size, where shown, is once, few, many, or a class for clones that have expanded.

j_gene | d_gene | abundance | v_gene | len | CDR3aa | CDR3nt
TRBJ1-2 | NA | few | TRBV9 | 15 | CASSALDSFNYGYTF | TGTGCCAGCAGCGCCCTGGACAGTTTTAACTATGGCTACACCTTC
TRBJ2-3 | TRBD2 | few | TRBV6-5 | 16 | CASRPWTSGGTDTQYF | TGTGCCAGCAGACCCTGGACTAGCGGGGGCACAGATACGCAGTATTTT
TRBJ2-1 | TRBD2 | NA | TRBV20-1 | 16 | CSARTLAGGNYNEQFF | TGCAGTGCTAGAACCCTAGCGGGGGGAAACTACAATGAGCAGTTCTTC
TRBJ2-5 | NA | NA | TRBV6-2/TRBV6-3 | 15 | CTSSRTRVSGETQYF | TGTACCAGCAGTCGCACCAGAGTGTCCGGGGAGACCCAGTACTTC
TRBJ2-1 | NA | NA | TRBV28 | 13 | CASSLPNQDEQFF | TGTGCCAGCAGTTTGCCTAATCAAGATGAGCAGTTCTTC
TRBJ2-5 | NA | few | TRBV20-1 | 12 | CSAPGALATQYF | TGCAGTGCCCCGGGGGCGCTAGCGACCCAGTACTTC
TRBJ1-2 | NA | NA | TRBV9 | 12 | CASSVGLSGYTF | TGTGCCAGCAGCGTAGGACTATCTGGCTACACCTTC
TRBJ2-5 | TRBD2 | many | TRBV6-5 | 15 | CASSRLAESQETQYF | TGTGCCAGCAGTCGACTAGCGGAATCCCAAGAGACCCAGTACTTC
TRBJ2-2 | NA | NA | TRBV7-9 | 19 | CASSQPRRLDVGNTGERFF | TGTGCCAGCAGCCAACCTAGACGACTAGATGTTGGGAACACCGGGGAGCGGTTTTTT
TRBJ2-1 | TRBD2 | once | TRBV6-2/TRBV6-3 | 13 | CASSPRTSGEQFF | TGTGCCAGCAGTCCAAGGACTAGCGGCGAGCAGTTCTTC
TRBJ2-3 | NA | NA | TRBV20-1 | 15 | CSARDSGDNTDTQYF | TGCAGTGCTAGAGATAGTGGGGATAACACAGATACGCAGTATTTT
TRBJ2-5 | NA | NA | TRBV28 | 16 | CASSLPYDMTQETQYF | TGTGCCAGCAGCCTCCCATACGACATGACCCAAGAGACCCAGTACTTC